One and the same sample provided the 9 T cell receptor beta chains below, sequenced in a study of blood T cell repertoires in COVID-19. TCRdb's table, derived via immunoSEQ multiplex PCR, lists solely in-frame clones and lacks some. This sample yields 95,000 or so clones, of which roughly 80% are seen a single time; roughly 23% belongs to the top ten. Sequenced: peripheral blood. The receptors stem from a man older than 75 with active or convalescent COVID-19.

The chain is built from TRBV9 and TRBJ1-5; 7 positions agree with TRBD1. V lost 0 bases and J lost 4; bases outside the gene matches: 1. Germline values: CDR1 SGDLS, CDR2 YYNGEE. CDR3 length equals 14 residues. In nucleotides, the CDR3 is TGTGCCAGCAGCGTAGAACAGGGGAATCAGCCCCAGCATTTT. The encoded protein is CASSVEQGNQPQHF.

V is TRBV4-1 and J is TRBJ2-7; tentatively, D is TRBD2 (6 bases). V was pared by 1 base and J by 1 base, with 14 bases between. The CDR3 has 16 residues. CDR1 and CDR2 from the germline V gene are MGHRA and YSYEKL. CDR3 coding DNA: TGCGCCAGCAGCCAAGTAGGAGGGGACTTGTCCTACGAGCAGTACTTC. Translating it yields CASSQVGGDLSYEQYF.

The V and J genes are TRBV2 and TRBJ2-5; no reliable D call. Germline V gene lookup returns CDR1 SNHLY and CDR2 FYNNEI. The CDR3 runs 14 residues. Deletions cut 3 bases from V and 0 bases from J, with 8 bases between. DNA for the CDR3: TGTGCCAGCAGTGAGGGCACTTACCAAGAGACCCAGTACTTC. It is translated as CASSEGTYQETQYF.

V and J are TRBV4-1 and TRBJ1-3; maybe TRBD1 (6 bases). The CDR3 runs to 16 residues. Germline lookup yields CDR1 MGHRA and CDR2 YSYEKL. Trimming removed 0 bases at V and 0 bases at J, with 9 bases between. The CDR3 loop is CASSQDRGASGNTIYF. The CDR3 nucleotides read TGCGCCAGCAGCCAAGACAGGGGAGCCTCTGGAAACACCATATATTTT.

The gene calls are TRBV6-5 and TRBJ1-5, with TRBD1 as a possible D gene (5 bases). The CDR3 has 14 amino acids. Trimming took off 7 bases at V and 8 bases at J, with 18 bases between the two ends. Germline V CDR1 and CDR2: MNHEY, SVGAGI. CDR3 sequence (DNA): TGTGCCAGCACCCCCGGACGATCGGGGGAGCCCCAGCATTTT. Translating gives CASTPGRSGEPQHF.

V gene TRBV3-1 (or the pseudogene TRBV3-2) combines with J gene TRBJ1-5, with D maybe TRBD1 (6 bases). V dropped 1 base and J dropped 6 bases, with 7 bases sitting between them. This CDR3 is built from 13 residues. Germline-derived CDR1 and CDR2 are LGHDT and YNNKEL (reference sequence). Here the CDR3 DNA reads TGTGCCAGCAGCCAAGGAGGGGGTCAGCCCCAGCATTTT. It is translated as CASSQGGGQPQHF.

This chain uses TRBV12-5 with TRBJ2-5, with D perhaps matching TRBD1 (6 bases). The CDR3 runs 17 residues. V shed 3 bases and J shed 2 bases, with 19 bases lying between them. Looked up from germline, CDR1 is LGHNT and CDR2 is FRNRAP. The CDR3 DNA reads TGTGCTAGTGGTTTTCCCTCGGGGACAATGGGGCAAGAGACCCAGTACTTC. As protein: CASGFPSGTMGQETQYF.

The chain couples TRBV10-3 to TRBJ2-7, with D maybe TRBD2 (7 bases). The germline CDR1 and CDR2 sequences are ENHRY and SYGVKD. CDR3 length equals 14 residues. Trimming removed 4 bases at V and 5 bases at J, with 15 bases between. The CDR3 spells CAISGRGGFNEQYF. CDR3 DNA sequence: TGTGCCATCAGTGGGAGGGGGGGTTTCAACGAGCAGTACTTC.

CDR3 residues: CASSLTANTEAFF. CDR3 in DNA: TGTGCCAGCAGCTTAACAGCGAACACTGAAGCTTTCTTT. V and J are TRBV3-1 (or the pseudogene TRBV3-2) and TRBJ1-1; D is unclear. Germline lookup yields CDR1 LGHDT and CDR2 YNNKEL (reference sequence). The CDR3 covers 13 residues. The V and J ends lost 5 bases and 1 base respectively, with 8 bases between them.